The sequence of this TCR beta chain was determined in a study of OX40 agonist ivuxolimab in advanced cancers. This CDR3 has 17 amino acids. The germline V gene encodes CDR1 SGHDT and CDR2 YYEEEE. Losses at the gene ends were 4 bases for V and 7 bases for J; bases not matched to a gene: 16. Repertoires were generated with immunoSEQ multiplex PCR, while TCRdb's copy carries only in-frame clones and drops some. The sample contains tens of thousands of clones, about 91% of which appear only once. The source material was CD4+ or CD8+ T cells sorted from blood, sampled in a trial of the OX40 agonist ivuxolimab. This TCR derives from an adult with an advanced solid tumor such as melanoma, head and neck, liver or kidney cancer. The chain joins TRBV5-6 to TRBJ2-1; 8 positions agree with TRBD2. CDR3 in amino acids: CASSIPLGGEDRNEQFF. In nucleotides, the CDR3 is TGTGCCAGCAGCATACCTCTCGGGGGGGAAGATAGGAATGAGCAGTTCTTC.